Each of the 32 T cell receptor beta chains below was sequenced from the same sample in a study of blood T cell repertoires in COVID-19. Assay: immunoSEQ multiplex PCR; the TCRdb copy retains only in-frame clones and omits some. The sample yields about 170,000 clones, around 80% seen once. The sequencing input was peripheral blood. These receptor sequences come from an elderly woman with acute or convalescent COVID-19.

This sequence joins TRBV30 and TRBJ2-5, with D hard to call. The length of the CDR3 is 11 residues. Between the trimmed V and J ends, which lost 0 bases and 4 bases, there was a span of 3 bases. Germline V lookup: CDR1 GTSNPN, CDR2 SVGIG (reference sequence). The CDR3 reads CAWSVAETQYF. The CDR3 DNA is TGTGCCTGGAGTGTAGCAGAGACCCAGTACTTC. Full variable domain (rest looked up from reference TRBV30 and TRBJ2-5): SQTIHQWPATLVQPVGSPLSLECTVEGTSNPNLYWYRQAAGRGLQLLFYSVGIGQISSEVPQNLSASRPQDRQFILSSKKLLLSDSGFYLCAWSVAETQYFGPGTRLLVL.

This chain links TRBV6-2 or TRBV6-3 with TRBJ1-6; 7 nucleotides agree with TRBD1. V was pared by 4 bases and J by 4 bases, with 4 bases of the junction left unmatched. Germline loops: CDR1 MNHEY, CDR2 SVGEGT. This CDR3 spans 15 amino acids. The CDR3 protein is CASSSGTAYNSPLHF. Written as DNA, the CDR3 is TGTGCCAGCAGTTCCGGGACAGCTTATAATTCACCCCTCCACTTT.

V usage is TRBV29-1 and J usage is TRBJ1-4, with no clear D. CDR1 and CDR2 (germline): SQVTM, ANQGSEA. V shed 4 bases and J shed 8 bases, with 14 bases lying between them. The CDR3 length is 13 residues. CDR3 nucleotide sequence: TGCAGCGTTGGGGAGACAAGCGGGGAAAAACTGTTTTTT. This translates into CSVGETSGEKLFF.

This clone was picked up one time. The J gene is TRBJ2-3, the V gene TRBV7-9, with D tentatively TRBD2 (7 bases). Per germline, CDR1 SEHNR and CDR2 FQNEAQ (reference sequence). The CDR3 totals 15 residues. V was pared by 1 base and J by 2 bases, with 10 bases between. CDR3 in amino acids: CASSLVGGDTDTQYF. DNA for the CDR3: TGTGCCAGCAGCTTAGTAGGGGGGGACACAGATACGCAGTATTTT.

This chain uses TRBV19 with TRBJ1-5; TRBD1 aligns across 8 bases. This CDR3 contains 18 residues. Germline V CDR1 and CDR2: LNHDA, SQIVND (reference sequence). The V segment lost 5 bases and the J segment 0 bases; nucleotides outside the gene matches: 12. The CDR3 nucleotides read TGTGCCAGTAGTCCCTCTCGGACAGGGCCATATAGCAATCAGCCCCAGCATTTT. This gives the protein CASSPSRTGPYSNQPQHF.

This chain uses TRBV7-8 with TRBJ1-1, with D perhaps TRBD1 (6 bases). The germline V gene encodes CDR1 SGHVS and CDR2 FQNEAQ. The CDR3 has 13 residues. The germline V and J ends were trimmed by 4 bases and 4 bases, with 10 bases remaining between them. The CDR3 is CASSYTGRTEAFF. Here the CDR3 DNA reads TGTGCCAGCAGCTACACAGGGCGCACTGAAGCTTTCTTT.

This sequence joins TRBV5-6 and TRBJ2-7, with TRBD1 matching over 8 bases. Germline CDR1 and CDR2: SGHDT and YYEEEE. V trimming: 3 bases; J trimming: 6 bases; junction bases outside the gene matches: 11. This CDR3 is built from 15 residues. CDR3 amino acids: CASSSWGTGSSEQYF. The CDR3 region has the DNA TGTGCCAGCAGCTCTTGGGGGACAGGTTCCAGCGAGCAGTACTTC. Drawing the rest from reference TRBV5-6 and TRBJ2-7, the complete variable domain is DAGVTQSPTHLIKTRGQQVTLRCSPKSGHDTVSWYQQALGQGPQFIFQYYEEEERQRGNFPDRFSGHQFPNYSSELNVNALLLGDSALYLCASSSWGTGSSEQYFGPGTRLTVT.

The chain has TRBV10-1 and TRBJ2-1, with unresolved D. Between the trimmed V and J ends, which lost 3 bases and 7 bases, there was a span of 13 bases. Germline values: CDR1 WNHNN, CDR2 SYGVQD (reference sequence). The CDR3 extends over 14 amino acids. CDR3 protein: CASSERPTENEQFF. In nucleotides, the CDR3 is TGCGCCAGCAGTGAACGGCCCACAGAGAATGAGCAGTTCTTC.

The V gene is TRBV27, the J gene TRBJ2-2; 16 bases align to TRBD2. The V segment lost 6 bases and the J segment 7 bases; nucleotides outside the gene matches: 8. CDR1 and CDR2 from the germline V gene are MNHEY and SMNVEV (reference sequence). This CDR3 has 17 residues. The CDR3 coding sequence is TGTGCCAGCAGGGGGACTAGCGGGAGGGCCCCTTTCGGGGAGCTGTTTTTT. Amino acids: CASRGTSGRAPFGELFF.

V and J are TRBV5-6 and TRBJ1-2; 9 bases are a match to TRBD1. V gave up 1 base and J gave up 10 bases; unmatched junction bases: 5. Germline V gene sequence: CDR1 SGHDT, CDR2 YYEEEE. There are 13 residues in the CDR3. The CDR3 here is CASSLWTGVSYTF. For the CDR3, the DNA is TGTGCCAGCAGCTTGTGGACAGGGGTATCCTACACCTTC.

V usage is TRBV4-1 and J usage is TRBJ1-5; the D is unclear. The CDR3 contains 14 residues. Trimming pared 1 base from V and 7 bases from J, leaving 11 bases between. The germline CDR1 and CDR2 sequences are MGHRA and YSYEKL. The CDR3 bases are TGCGCCAGCAGCCAAGTCCCCCTGAGGCAGCCCCAGCATTTT. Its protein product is CASSQVPLRQPQHF.

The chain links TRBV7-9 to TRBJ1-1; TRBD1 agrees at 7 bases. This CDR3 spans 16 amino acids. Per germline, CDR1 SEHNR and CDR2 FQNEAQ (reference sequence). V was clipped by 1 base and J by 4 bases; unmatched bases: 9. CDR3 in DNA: TGTGCCAGCAGCTTAGTAGGGGGCTCTCTCGGCACTGAAGCTTTCTTT. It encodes CASSLVGGSLGTEAFF.

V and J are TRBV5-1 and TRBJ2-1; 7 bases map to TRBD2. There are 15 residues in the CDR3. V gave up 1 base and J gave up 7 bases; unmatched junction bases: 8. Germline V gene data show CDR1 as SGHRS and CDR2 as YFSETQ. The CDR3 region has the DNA TGCGCCAGCAGCTTGAGGATTAGCGGGTTGAATGAGCAGTTCTTC. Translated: CASSLRISGLNEQFF.

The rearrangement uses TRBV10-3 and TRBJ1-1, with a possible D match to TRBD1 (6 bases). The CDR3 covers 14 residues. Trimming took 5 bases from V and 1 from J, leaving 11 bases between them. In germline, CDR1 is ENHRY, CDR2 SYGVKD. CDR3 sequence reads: CAISLGGTNTEAFF. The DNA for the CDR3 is TGTGCCATCAGTTTAGGGGGTACGAACACTGAAGCTTTCTTT.

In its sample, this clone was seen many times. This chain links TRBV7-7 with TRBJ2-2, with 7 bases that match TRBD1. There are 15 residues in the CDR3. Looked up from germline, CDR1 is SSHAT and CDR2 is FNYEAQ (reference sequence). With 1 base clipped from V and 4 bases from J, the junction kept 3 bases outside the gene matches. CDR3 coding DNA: TGTGCCAGCAGCTTAGGAACAGGGGTCACCGGGGAGCTGTTTTTT. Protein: CASSLGTGVTGELFF.

The CDR3 sequence: CASRASSGDATFTGELFF. The CDR3 DNA follows: TGTGCCAGCAGGGCGTCTAGCGGGGACGCCACGTTTACCGGGGAGCTGTTTTTT. V gene TRBV2 combines with J gene TRBJ2-2; 9 nucleotides agree with TRBD2. CDR3 length equals 18 residues. The trim removed 6 bases at V and 5 bases at J, leaving 16 bases unmatched. From germline, CDR1 is SNHLY and CDR2 FYNNEI.

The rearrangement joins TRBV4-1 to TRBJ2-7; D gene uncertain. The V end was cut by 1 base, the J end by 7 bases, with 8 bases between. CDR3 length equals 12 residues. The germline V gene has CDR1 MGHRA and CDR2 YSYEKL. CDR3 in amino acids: CASSQGANEQYF. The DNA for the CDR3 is TGCGCCAGCAGCCAAGGAGCGAATGAGCAGTACTTC.

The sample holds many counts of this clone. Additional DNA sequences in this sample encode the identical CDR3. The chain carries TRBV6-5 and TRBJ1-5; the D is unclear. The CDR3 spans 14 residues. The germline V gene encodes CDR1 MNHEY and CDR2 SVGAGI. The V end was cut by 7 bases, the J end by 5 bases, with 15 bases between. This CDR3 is CASTPLGEDQPQHF. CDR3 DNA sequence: TGTGCCAGCACCCCCCTCGGGGAGGATCAGCCCCAGCATTTT.

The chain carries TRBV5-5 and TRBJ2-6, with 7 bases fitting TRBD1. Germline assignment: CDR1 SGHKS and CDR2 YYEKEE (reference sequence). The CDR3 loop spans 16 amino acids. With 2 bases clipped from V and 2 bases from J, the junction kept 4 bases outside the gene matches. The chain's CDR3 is CASSLQTGAGANVLTF. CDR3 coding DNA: TGTGCCAGCAGCTTACAAACAGGGGCTGGGGCCAACGTCCTGACTTTC.

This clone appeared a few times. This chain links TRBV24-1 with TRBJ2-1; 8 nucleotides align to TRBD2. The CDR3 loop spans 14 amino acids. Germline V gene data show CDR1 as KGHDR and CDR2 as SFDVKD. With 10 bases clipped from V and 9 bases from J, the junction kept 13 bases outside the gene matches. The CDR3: CATSVAGGGSEQFF. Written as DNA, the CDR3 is TGTGCCACTTCCGTGGCGGGAGGAGGGAGTGAGCAGTTCTTC.

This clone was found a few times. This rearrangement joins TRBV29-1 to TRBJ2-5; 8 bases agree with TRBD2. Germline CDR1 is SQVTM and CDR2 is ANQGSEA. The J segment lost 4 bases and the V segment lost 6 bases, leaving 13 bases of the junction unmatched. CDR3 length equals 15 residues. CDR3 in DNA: TGCAGCGTCAAAGGGGTTTGGCTAGCGGGAGAGACCCAGTACTTC. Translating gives CSVKGVWLAGETQYF. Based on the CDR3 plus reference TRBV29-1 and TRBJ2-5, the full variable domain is SAVISQKPSRDICQRGTSLTIQCQVDSQVTMMFWYRQQPGQSLTLIATANQGSEATYESGFVIDKFPISRPNLTFSTLTVSNMSPEDSSIYLCSVKGVWLAGETQYFGPGTRLLVL.

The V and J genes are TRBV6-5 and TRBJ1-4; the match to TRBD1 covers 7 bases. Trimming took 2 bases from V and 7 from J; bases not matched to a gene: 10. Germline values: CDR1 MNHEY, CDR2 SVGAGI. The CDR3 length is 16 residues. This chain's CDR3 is CASSYRGLQGGEKLFF. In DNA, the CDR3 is TGTGCCAGCAGTTACCGGGGCCTGCAGGGGGGTGAAAAACTGTTTTTT.

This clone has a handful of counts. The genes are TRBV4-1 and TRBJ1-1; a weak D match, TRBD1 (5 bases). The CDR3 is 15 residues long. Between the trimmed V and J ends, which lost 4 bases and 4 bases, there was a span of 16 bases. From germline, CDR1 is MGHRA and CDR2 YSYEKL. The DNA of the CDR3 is TGCGCCAGCAGCCTCGTCCCGGCGGGGGGCACTGAAGCTTTCTTT. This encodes CASSLVPAGGTEAFF.

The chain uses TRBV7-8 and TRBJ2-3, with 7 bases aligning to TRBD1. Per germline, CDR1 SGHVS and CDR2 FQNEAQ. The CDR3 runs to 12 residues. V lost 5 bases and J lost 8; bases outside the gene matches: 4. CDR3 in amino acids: CASSLDRSTQYF. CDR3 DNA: TGTGCCAGCAGCCTGGACAGGAGTACGCAGTATTTT.

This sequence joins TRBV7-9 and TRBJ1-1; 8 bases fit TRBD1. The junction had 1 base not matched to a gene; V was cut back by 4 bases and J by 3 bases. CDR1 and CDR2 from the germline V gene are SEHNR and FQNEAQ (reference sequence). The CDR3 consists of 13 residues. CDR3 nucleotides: TGTGCCAGCAGCTACAGGGGGGACACTGAAGCTTTCTTT. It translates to CASSYRGDTEAFF.

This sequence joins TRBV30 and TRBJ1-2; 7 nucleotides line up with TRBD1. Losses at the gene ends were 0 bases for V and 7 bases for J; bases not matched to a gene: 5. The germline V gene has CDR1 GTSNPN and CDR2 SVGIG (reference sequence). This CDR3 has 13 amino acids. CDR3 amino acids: CAWSVGRGVGYTF. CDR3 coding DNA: TGTGCCTGGAGTGTCGGCAGGGGGGTTGGCTACACCTTC.

CDR3 DNA sequence: TGTGCCAGCCTTCTGGGAGGGGCCCTGGACACTGAAGCTTTCTTT. Its translation: CASLLGGALDTEAFF. This sequence joins TRBV6-6 and TRBJ1-1, with a tentative D call TRBD1 (5 bases). The V end lost 8 bases, the J end lost 3 bases, and 19 bases lay between the germline ends. The CDR3 runs 15 residues. Germline V gene sequence: CDR1 MNHNY, CDR2 SVGAGI (reference sequence).

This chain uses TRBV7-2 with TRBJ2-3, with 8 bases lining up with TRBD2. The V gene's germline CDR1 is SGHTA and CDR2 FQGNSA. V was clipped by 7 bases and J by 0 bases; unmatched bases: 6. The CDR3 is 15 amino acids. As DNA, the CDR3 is TGTGCCAGCAAGAGGGCTAGCGGGAGCACAGATACGCAGTATTTT. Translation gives CASKRASGSTDTQYF.

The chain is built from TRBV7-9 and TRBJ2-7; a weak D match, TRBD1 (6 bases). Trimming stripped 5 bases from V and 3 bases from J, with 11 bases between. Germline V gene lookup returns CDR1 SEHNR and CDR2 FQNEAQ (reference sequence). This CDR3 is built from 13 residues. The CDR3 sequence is CASSRGGIYEQYF. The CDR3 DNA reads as TGTGCCAGCAGCCGAGGGGGTATCTACGAGCAGTACTTC.

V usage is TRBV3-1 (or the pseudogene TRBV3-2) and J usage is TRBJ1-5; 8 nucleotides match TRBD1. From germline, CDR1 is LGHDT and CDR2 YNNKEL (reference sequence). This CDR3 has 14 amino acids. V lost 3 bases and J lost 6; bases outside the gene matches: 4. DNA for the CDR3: TGTGCCAGCAGCCATTCGACAGGGGCTCAGCCCCAGCATTTT. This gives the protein CASSHSTGAQPQHF.

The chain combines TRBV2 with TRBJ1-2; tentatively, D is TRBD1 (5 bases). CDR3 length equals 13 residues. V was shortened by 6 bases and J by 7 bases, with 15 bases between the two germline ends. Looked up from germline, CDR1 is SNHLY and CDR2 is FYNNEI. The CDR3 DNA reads TGTGCCAGCAGAGGAGGAGGGGAAAGTGGCTACACCTTC. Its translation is CASRGGGESGYTF.

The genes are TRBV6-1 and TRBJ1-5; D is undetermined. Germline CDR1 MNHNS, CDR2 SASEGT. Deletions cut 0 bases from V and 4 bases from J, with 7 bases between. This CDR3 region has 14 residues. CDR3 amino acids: CASSEARVNQPQHF. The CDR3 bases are TGTGCCAGCAGTGAAGCAAGAGTGAATCAGCCCCAGCATTTT.